These 3 T cell receptor delta chains were sequenced from one sample in a study of gamma-delta T cells after stem cell transplantation. TCRdb re-called clones from the RT-PCR reads via CATT. The sample carries about 2,800 delta-chain clones, 3% to 4% recorded once. The material sequenced was gamma-delta T cells. The receptors come from a human donor. It is not recorded whose cells these are; they may come from a transplant donor.

This rearrangement joins TRDV2 to TRDJ1; TRDD3 is a possible D gene (6 bases). Germline V gene data show CDR1 as GEAIGNYY and CDR2 as EKD. Trimming took 3 bases from V and 8 from J, leaving 15 bases between them. This CDR3 spans 13 amino acids. The CDR3 protein is CACDGVGATKLIF. Here the CDR3 DNA reads TGTGCCTGTGACGGGGTGGGGGCTACAAAACTCATCTTT.

This clone rates as large. This specimen includes other DNA sequences encoding the same CDR3. The V call is TRDV2, the J call TRDJ1, with D tentatively TRDD3 (6 bases). Trimming stripped 0 bases from V and 4 bases from J, with 14 bases between. The CDR3 sequence is 15 residues long. Germline CDR1 reads GEAIGNYY; CDR2 reads EKD. The CDR3 DNA is TGTGCCTGTGACACCGTTGGGGGTCCACGCGATAAACTCATCTTT. This codes for CACDTVGGPRDKLIF.

This clone was observed a handful of times. A read error may be the cause here, since a much bigger clone is one base away. The same CDR3 arises from other DNA sequences in this sample as well. CDR3 residues: CACDTILGDTLTAQLFF. The CDR3 region has the DNA TGTGCCTGTGACACGATACTAGGGGATACTTTGACAGCACAACTCTTCTTT. This sequence joins TRDV2 and TRDJ2; the match to TRDD3 covers 7 bases. The germline V gene encodes CDR1 GEAIGNYY and CDR2 EKD. With V trimmed by 1 base and J by 0 bases, 7 bases remained unmatched. The CDR3 runs 17 residues.